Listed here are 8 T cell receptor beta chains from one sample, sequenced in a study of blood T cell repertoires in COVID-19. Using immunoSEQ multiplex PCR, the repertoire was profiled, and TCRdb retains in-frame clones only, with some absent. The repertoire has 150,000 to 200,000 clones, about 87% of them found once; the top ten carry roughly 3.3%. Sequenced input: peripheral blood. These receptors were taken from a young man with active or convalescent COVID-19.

This CDR3 reads CASSLSGGGQSNEQFF. CDR3 sequence (DNA): TGTGCCAGCAGTTTATCGGGTGGGGGACAGAGCAATGAGCAGTTCTTC. The chain carries TRBV27 and TRBJ2-1; TRBD1 matches 7 bases. Trimming removed 0 bases from V and 6 bases from J; junction bases left unmatched: 8. Germline loops: CDR1 MNHEY, CDR2 SMNVEV (reference sequence). There are 16 residues in the CDR3.

The CDR3 here is CACSLRGYTF. The CDR3 coding sequence is TGTGCCTGTTCTCTGAGGGGCTACACCTTC. The chain joins TRBV30 to TRBJ1-2; D is uncertain. Germline loops: CDR1 GTSNPN, CDR2 SVGIG (reference sequence). Trimming removed 6 bases from V and 8 bases from J, with 10 bases in between. The CDR3 has 10 residues. The full variable domain, in which reference TRBV30 and TRBJ1-2 provide the parts outside the CDR3, is SQTIHQWPATLVQPVGSPLSLECTVEGTSNPNLYWYRQAAGRGLQLLFYSVGIGQISSEVPQNLSASRPQDRQFILSSKKLLLSDSGFYLCACSLRGYTFGSGTRLTVV.

CDR3 sequence reads: CASRSVKGNYNEQFF. CDR3 bases: TGTGCCAGCAGGAGCGTGAAGGGGAACTACAATGAGCAGTTCTTC. The chain uses TRBV28 and TRBJ2-1; maybe TRBD1 (5 bases). The CDR3 is made up of 15 amino acids. Germline-derived CDR1 and CDR2 are MDHEN and SYDVKM. Trimming took 6 bases from V and 3 from J, leaving 15 bases between them.

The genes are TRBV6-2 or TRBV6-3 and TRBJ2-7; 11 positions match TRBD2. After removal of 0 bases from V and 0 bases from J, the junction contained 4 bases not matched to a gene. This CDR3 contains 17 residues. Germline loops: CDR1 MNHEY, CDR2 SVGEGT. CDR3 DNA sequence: TGTGCCAGCAGTTACTCCGGGACTAGCGGCACCTCCTACGAGCAGTACTTC. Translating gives CASSYSGTSGTSYEQYF.

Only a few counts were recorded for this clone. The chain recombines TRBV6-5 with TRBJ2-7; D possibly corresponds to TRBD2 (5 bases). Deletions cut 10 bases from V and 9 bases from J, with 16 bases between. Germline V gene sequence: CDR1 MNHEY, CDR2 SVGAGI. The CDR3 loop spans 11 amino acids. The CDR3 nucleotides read TGTGCCACCGCGGGCGAGGTCGGGCAGTACTTC. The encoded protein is CATAGEVGQYF.

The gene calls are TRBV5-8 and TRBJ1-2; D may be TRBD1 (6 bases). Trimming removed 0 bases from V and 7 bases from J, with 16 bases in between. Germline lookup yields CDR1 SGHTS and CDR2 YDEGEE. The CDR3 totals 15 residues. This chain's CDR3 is CASSLVVGAVGGYTF. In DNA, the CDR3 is TGTGCCAGCAGCTTGGTGGTGGGGGCGGTCGGTGGCTACACCTTC.

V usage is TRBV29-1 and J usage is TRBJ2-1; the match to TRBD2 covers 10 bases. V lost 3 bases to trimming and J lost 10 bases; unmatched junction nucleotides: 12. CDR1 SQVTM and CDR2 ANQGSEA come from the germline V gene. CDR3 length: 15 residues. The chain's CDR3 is CSVDDRTSGRPEQFF. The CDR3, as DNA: TGCAGCGTTGATGACAGGACTAGCGGCCGCCCAGAGCAGTTCTTC.

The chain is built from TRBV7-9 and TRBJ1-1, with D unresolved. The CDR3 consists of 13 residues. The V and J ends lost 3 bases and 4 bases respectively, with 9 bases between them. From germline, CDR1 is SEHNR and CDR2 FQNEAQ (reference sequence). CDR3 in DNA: TGTGCCAGCAGCTTGGGAGTGACCACTGAAGCTTTCTTT. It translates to CASSLGVTTEAFF.